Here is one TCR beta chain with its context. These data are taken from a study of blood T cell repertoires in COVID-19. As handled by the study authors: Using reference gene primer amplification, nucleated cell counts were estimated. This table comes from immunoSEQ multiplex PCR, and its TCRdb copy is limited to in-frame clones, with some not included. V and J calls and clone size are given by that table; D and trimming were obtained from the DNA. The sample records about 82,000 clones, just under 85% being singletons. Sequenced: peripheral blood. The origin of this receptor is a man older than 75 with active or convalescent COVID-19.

The CDR3: CASSYRQGEAFF. DNA for the CDR3: TGCGCCAGCAGCTACAGACAGGGTGAAGCTTTCTTT. The chain uses TRBV5-1 and TRBJ1-1; TRBD1 matches 7 bases. The CDR3 runs to 12 residues. CDR1 and CDR2 (germline): SGHRS, YFSETQ. Trimming took 3 bases from V and 7 from J; bases not matched to a gene: 3.